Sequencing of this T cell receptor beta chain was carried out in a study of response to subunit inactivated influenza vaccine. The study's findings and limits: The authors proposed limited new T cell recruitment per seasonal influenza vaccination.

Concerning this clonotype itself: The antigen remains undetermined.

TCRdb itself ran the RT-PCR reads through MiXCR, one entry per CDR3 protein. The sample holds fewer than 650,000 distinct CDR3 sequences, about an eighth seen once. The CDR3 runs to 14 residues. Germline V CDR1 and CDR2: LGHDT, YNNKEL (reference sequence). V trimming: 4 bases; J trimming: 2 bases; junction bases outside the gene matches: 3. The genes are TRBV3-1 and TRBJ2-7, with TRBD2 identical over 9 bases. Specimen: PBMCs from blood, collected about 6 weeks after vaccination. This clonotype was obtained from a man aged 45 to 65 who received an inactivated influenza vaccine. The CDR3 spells CASSPGLAPYEQYF. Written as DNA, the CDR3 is TGTGCCAGCAGCCCGGGACTAGCACCCTACGAGCAGTACTTC.